Following are 28 T cell receptor beta chains from one sample sequenced in a study of T cell changes during pregnancy in multiple sclerosis. Profiled with immunoSEQ multiplex PCR; TCRdb holds only in-frame clones, not every one. The sample holds tens of thousands of clones, approximately 87% seen once. The sequencing here drew on CD8+ T cells from peripheral blood mononuclear cells, taken after pregnancy. The receptors were sampled from a female donor with multiple sclerosis, enrolled in a pregnancy study.

V gene TRBV4-2 combines with J gene TRBJ2-3; the match to TRBD2 covers 10 bases. The trim removed 1 base at V and 3 bases at J, leaving 7 bases unmatched. Germline assignment: CDR1 LGHNA and CDR2 YNFKEQ. The CDR3 loop spans 17 amino acids. The CDR3 coding sequence is TGTGCCAGCAGCCAAGCGTCGAGCGGGGGGGGTACAGATACGCAGTATTTT. It is translated as CASSQASSGGGTDTQYF.

V and J are TRBV5-6 and TRBJ1-4, with 9 positions matching TRBD1. Germline loops: CDR1 SGHDT, CDR2 YYEEEE. The ends lost 0 bases at V and 6 bases at J; junction bases unmatched: 0. This CDR3 region has 14 residues. The CDR3 DNA is TGTGCCAGCAGCTTGGACAGGGGGCATGAAAAACTGTTTTTT. The encoded protein is CASSLDRGHEKLFF. The full variable domain, completed using reference TRBV5-6 and TRBJ1-4, is DAGVTQSPTHLIKTRGQQVTLRCSPKSGHDTVSWYQQALGQGPQFIFQYYEEEERQRGNFPDRFSGHQFPNYSSELNVNALLLGDSALYLCASSLDRGHEKLFFGSGTQLSVL.

CDR3 sequence reads: CASTSGGHNEQFF. The CDR3 region has the DNA TGTGCCAGCACCTCAGGGGGGCACAATGAGCAGTTCTTC. This rearrangement joins TRBV4-2 to TRBJ2-1; the D gene is possibly TRBD1 (7 bases). The ends were cut back, 7 bases at V and 5 bases at J, with 12 bases in the middle. Germline V gene data show CDR1 as LGHNA and CDR2 as YNFKEQ. The CDR3 spans 13 residues.

The V and J genes are TRBV27 and TRBJ1-2, with D uncertain. This CDR3 contains 14 residues. V was clipped by 3 bases and J by 4 bases, with 12 bases between them. Germline values: CDR1 MNHEY, CDR2 SMNVEV (reference sequence). CDR3 bases: TGTGCCAGCAGTTTGAACGGAGGCCTCTATGGCTACACCTTC. As protein: CASSLNGGLYGYTF.

This clone was recorded only once. V and J are TRBV19 and TRBJ1-1; 9 positions match TRBD1. CDR3 length: 14 amino acids. Looked up from germline, CDR1 is LNHDA and CDR2 is SQIVND (reference sequence). Trimming removed 5 bases from V and 1 base from J; junction bases left unmatched: 2. CDR3 amino acids: CASSLQGANTEAFF. The DNA for the CDR3 is TGTGCCAGTAGTTTACAGGGGGCGAACACTGAAGCTTTCTTT.

The genes are TRBV10-3 and TRBJ2-7; TRBD1 matches at 7 bases. This CDR3 has 14 residues. Germline CDR1 reads ENHRY; CDR2 reads SYGVKD. With V trimmed by 11 bases and J by 1 base, 11 bases remained unmatched. The CDR3 DNA sequence: TGTGCCGGTGGCGAAGGGGGCGCGTCCTACGAGCAGTACTTC. This gives the protein CAGGEGGASYEQYF.

V and J are TRBV27 and TRBJ2-1; D gene uncertain. This CDR3 spans 14 amino acids. Trimming left V 3 bases short and J 7 bases short, with 13 bases between. Germline CDR1 is MNHEY and CDR2 is SMNVEV (reference sequence). The CDR3 loop reads CASSFLGPGNEQFF. The CDR3 nucleotides are TGTGCCAGCAGTTTCCTAGGCCCCGGGAATGAGCAGTTCTTC.

The rearrangement joins TRBV7-9 to TRBJ2-7, with TRBD1 identical over 10 bases. There are 14 residues in the CDR3. The trim removed 4 bases at V and 2 bases at J, leaving 2 bases unmatched. Germline assignment: CDR1 SEHNR and CDR2 FQNEAQ (reference sequence). The CDR3 here is CASSSGQGAYEQYF. DNA of the CDR3: TGTGCCAGCAGCTCCGGACAGGGGGCCTACGAGCAGTACTTC. Variable domain in full (rest from reference TRBV7-9 and TRBJ2-7): DTGVSQNPRHKITKRGQNVTFRCDPISEHNRLYWYRQTLGQGPEFLTYFQNEAQLEKSRLLSDRFSAERPKGSFSTLEIQRTEQGDSAMYLCASSSGQGAYEQYFGPGTRLTVT.

About this clone: Germline and junction disagree at one end, which may indicate a read error. The chain joins TRBV7-9 to TRBJ2-1, with a possible D match to TRBD2 (7 bases). In germline, CDR1 is SEHNR, CDR2 FQNEAQ (reference sequence). The CDR3 contains 12 residues. The CDR3 coding sequence is TGTGCCAGCAGCCTGGGGGGGCGATCTCTCCTCTTC. It is translated as CASSLGGRSLLF.

The rearrangement uses TRBV19 and TRBJ1-5; 9 nucleotides align to TRBD1. V gave up 10 bases and J gave up 0 bases; unmatched junction bases: 13. The germline V gene has CDR1 LNHDA and CDR2 SQIVND (reference sequence). The CDR3 length is 17 residues. CDR3: CATRERGQGASNQPQHF. In nucleotides, the CDR3 is TGTGCCACTCGCGAGAGGGGACAGGGAGCTAGCAATCAGCCCCAGCATTTT.

The genes are TRBV9 and TRBJ2-2, with 8 bases fitting TRBD1. J was trimmed by 5 bases and V by 3 bases; bases with no gene match: 12. The CDR3 is made up of 17 amino acids. In germline, CDR1 is SGDLS, CDR2 YYNGEE. The CDR3 DNA is TGTGCCAGCAGCGCACAGACCGGGACAGGATGGACCGGGGAGCTGTTTTTT. This sequence encodes CASSAQTGTGWTGELFF.

J is TRBJ1-2 and V is TRBV27; the match to TRBD1 covers 7 bases. CDR3 length: 13 amino acids. Per the germline V gene, CDR1 is MNHEY and CDR2 is SMNVEV (reference sequence). The V gene end was trimmed by 7 bases and the J gene end by 5 bases; junction bases not matched to a gene: 7. This CDR3 reads CASKPTGMYGYTF. CDR3 coding DNA: TGTGCCAGCAAACCGACAGGGATGTATGGCTACACCTTC.

The chain joins TRBV5-4 to TRBJ2-4; 12 nucleotides match TRBD2. V lost 5 bases, J lost 7 bases, and 13 bases stayed unmatched. The CDR3 has 17 residues. Germline assignment: CDR1 SGHNT and CDR2 YYREEE (reference sequence). The CDR3: CASSTGTSGSYGNIQYF. In DNA form, the CDR3 reads TGTGCCAGCAGTACTGGGACTAGCGGGTCCTATGGGAACATTCAGTACTTC.

In its sample, this clone was seen a few times. The chain couples TRBV5-6 to TRBJ2-1; D gene uncertain. V lost 4 bases and J 0 bases, leaving 8 bases between the germline ends. The CDR3 length is 14 residues. Germline lookup yields CDR1 SGHDT and CDR2 YYEEEE. The CDR3 sequence: CASSRRSSYNEQFF. The CDR3 region has the DNA TGTGCCAGCAGCCGAAGGAGCTCCTACAATGAGCAGTTCTTC.

The chain uses TRBV7-9 and TRBJ1-2; 7 bases are a match to TRBD1. Germline V lookup: CDR1 SEHNR, CDR2 FQNEAQ (reference sequence). This CDR3 is built from 15 residues. The V segment lost 2 bases and the J segment 5 bases; nucleotides outside the gene matches: 8. The CDR3 DNA follows: TGTGCCAGCAGCTTATCTATGCCGACAGGGTATGGCTACACCTTC. It is translated as CASSLSMPTGYGYTF.

V is TRBV29-1 and J is TRBJ1-5; 10 bases are shared with TRBD1. CDR3 size: 16 residues. After removal of 7 bases from V and 9 bases from J, the junction contained 18 bases not matched to a gene. CDR1 and CDR2 from the germline V gene are SQVTM and ANQGSEA. In nucleotides, the CDR3 is TGCAGCGCGTCCCAAACCGGGACAGGGGCTTTTTTGCCCCAGCATTTT. Its translation is CSASQTGTGAFLPQHF.

The chain joins TRBV5-1 to TRBJ2-1; TRBD1 is a possible D gene (6 bases). Germline CDR1 and CDR2: SGHRS and YFSETQ. Deletions cut 4 bases from V and 2 bases from J, with 13 bases between. The CDR3 covers 15 residues. CDR3 in amino acids: CASSPLQGTYNEQFF. The CDR3 bases are TGCGCCAGCAGCCCGTTACAGGGCACCTACAATGAGCAGTTCTTC.

This clone was found once. This chain connects TRBV5-6 to TRBJ1-1, with D perhaps TRBD1 (5 bases). The CDR3 loop spans 12 amino acids. Germline V gives CDR1 SGHDT, CDR2 YYEEEE. Trimming removed 4 bases from V and 5 bases from J, with 9 bases in between. The CDR3 DNA sequence: TGTGCCAGCAGCGGGGGGGGGACTGAAGCTTTCTTT. Translated, it gives CASSGGGTEAFF. Full variable domain (remainder filled in from reference TRBV5-6 and TRBJ1-1): DAGVTQSPTHLIKTRGQQVTLRCSPKSGHDTVSWYQQALGQGPQFIFQYYEEEERQRGNFPDRFSGHQFPNYSSELNVNALLLGDSALYLCASSGGGTEAFFGQGTRLTVV.

The chain combines TRBV13 with TRBJ1-2; D is perhaps TRBD1 (6 bases). The CDR3 spans 15 residues. Trimming removed 5 bases at V and 0 bases at J, with 13 bases between. Germline loops: CDR1 PRHDT, CDR2 FYEKMQ (reference sequence). The CDR3 loop reads CASSETTGANYGYTF. CDR3 nucleotides: TGTGCCAGCAGCGAGACGACAGGAGCTAACTATGGCTACACCTTC.

This clone was observed a few times. The V and J genes are TRBV2 and TRBJ1-5; no clear D gene. CDR3 length equals 13 residues. The V gene's germline CDR1 is SNHLY and CDR2 FYNNEI. The V and J ends lost 7 bases and 3 bases respectively, with 10 bases between them. The chain's CDR3 is CASTGEDNQPQHF. The CDR3 bases are TGTGCCAGCACCGGTGAGGACAATCAGCCCCAGCATTTT.

The chain is built from TRBV29-1 and TRBJ2-1; D perhaps matches TRBD1 (6 bases). Per germline, CDR1 SQVTM and CDR2 ANQGSEA. The V end lost 7 bases, the J end lost 10 bases, and 17 bases lay between the germline ends. The CDR3 covers 12 residues. CDR3 sequence: CSALGAKGEQFF. CDR3 DNA sequence: TGCAGCGCCCTGGGGGCAAAGGGCGAGCAGTTCTTC.

The chain uses TRBV6-5 and TRBJ2-3; D is ambiguous. The CDR3 contains 12 residues. V lost 4 bases and J lost 4, with 6 bases in between. In germline, CDR1 is MNHEY, CDR2 SVGAGI. CDR3 protein: CASSSPADTQYF. The CDR3 DNA follows: TGTGCCAGCAGTTCACCGGCAGATACGCAGTATTTT.

The V and J genes are TRBV9 and TRBJ1-2, with D unclear. The V end was cut by 0 bases, the J end by 3 bases, with 12 bases between. Germline loops: CDR1 SGDLS, CDR2 YYNGEE. The CDR3 length is 15 residues. CDR3 coding DNA: TGTGCCAGCAGCGTAGATGGGGAGAGGGACTATGGCTACACCTTC. It encodes CASSVDGERDYGYTF.

Here the CDR3 reads CASSSDLEDTQYF. CDR3 DNA: TGTGCCAGCAGCTCCGACTTAGAGGATACGCAGTATTTT. The rearrangement uses TRBV7-6 and TRBJ2-3; D remains ambiguous. V lost 4 bases, J lost 6 bases, and 11 bases lay in between. Germline V gives CDR1 SGHVS, CDR2 FNYEAQ. CDR3 length equals 13 residues.

The chain couples TRBV9 to TRBJ2-7, with D perhaps TRBD1 (6 bases). V was shortened by 7 bases and J by 2 bases, with 13 bases between the two germline ends. CDR3 size: 13 residues. Germline assignment: CDR1 SGDLS and CDR2 YYNGEE. The CDR3 protein is CASAADSAYEQYF. The CDR3 DNA follows: TGTGCCAGCGCCGCGGACAGCGCCTACGAGCAGTACTTC.

This clone was observed a single time. This chain joins TRBV5-5 and TRBJ2-5, with D perhaps TRBD1 (6 bases). Germline lookup yields CDR1 SGHKS and CDR2 YYEKEE (reference sequence). This CDR3 has 16 residues. The ends were cut back, 0 bases at V and 4 bases at J, with 16 bases in the middle. CDR3 protein: CASSLGTVANVETQYF. The CDR3 nucleotides are TGTGCCAGCAGCTTGGGGACAGTGGCTAATGTAGAGACCCAGTACTTC.

V usage is TRBV5-6 and J usage is TRBJ1-4; D perhaps matches TRBD1 (5 bases). Trimming stripped 2 bases from V and 7 bases from J, with 21 bases between. The CDR3 covers 17 residues. Germline V CDR1 and CDR2: SGHDT, YYEEEE. Here the CDR3 reads CASSLGPSGRVSEKLFF. The CDR3 DNA sequence: TGTGCCAGCAGCTTAGGCCCCTCAGGGAGGGTTAGTGAAAAACTGTTTTTT. The variable domain in full, with the rest retrieved from reference TRBV5-6 and TRBJ1-4, is DAGVTQSPTHLIKTRGQQVTLRCSPKSGHDTVSWYQQALGQGPQFIFQYYEEEERQRGNFPDRFSGHQFPNYSSELNVNALLLGDSALYLCASSLGPSGRVSEKLFFGSGTQLSVL.

V and J are TRBV14 and TRBJ1-2, with D uncertain. Germline-derived CDR1 and CDR2 are SGHDN and FVKESK. V lost 5 bases, J lost 4 bases, and 11 bases lay in between. The CDR3 runs to 13 residues. The CDR3 sequence: CASSATGIYGYTF. The CDR3 DNA reads as TGTGCCAGCAGCGCGACCGGGATCTATGGCTACACCTTC.